The 17 T cell receptor beta chains in this list originate from one sample, sequenced in a study of T cells in Graves' hyperthyroidism and ophthalmopathy (dated by TCRdb to about 2019). The library was produced with multiplex PCR. The listed sequencing device is Illumina HiSeq 2000. The TCR beta CDR3 regions were amplified from the RNA transcripts. The first round of RT-PCR for the TCR CDR3 was performed with the HTBI primer set and the Qiagen OneStep RT-PCR kit. The raw public data were reprocessed by TCRdb itself: fastp quality trimming at Q25, MiXCR clonotype calling, in-frame beta chains only. Here each entry gathers all rows of one CDR3 protein and keeps the most common genes and DNA. This sample gives hundreds of thousands of distinct CDR3 sequences in total; around 15% of them show up just once. Jointly, the top ten make up 3.8% of the sample. The sample taken for sequencing was blood. These receptors all stem from a woman in her thirties with Graves' hyperthyroidism.

The sample holds many counts of this clonotype. The chain couples TRBV6-2 or TRBV6-3 to TRBJ2-3, with TRBD1 matching 7 bases. Trimming took 5 bases from V and 3 from J; bases not matched to a gene: 5. The CDR3 sequence is 14 residues long. Germline CDR1 MNHEY, CDR2 SVGEGT. The CDR3 region is CASSTDRETDTQYF. CDR3 in DNA: TGTGCCAGCAGTACCGACAGGGAAACAGATACGCAGTATTTT.

This clonotype was seen ten or more times. The rearrangement joins TRBV28 to TRBJ2-1; a possible D gene is TRBD2 (5 bases). V lost 4 bases and J 5 bases, leaving 18 bases between the germline ends. The length of the CDR3 is 16 residues. Germline CDR1 MDHEN, CDR2 SYDVKM. The CDR3 DNA is TGTGCCAGCAGTTCACAACTAGTCCCCCCACACAATGAGCAGTTCTTC. This sequence encodes CASSSQLVPPHNEQFF.

The chain joins TRBV6-2 or TRBV6-3 to TRBJ1-2, with D unresolved. The CDR3 totals 14 residues. Germline V gives CDR1 MNHEY, CDR2 SVGEGT. V was trimmed by 8 bases and J by 2 bases, leaving 15 bases between them. CDR3 nucleotides: TGTGCCAGCCGGGGATTCGAGGGAAACTATGGCTACACCTTC. Protein product: CASRGFEGNYGYTF.

The table lists this clonotype with a few counts. V is TRBV4-2 and J is TRBJ2-1; 12 bases align to TRBD2. The CDR3 extends over 20 amino acids. Germline V lookup: CDR1 LGHNA, CDR2 YNFKEQ. The V gene end was trimmed by 4 bases and the J gene end by 4 bases; junction bases not matched to a gene: 17. CDR3 residues: CASSRPGLAGPLGLYNEQFF. The CDR3, as DNA: TGTGCCAGCAGCCGGCCGGGACTAGCGGGCCCGTTGGGGCTTTACAATGAGCAGTTCTTC.

With respect to this clonotype: A read error may be the cause here, since a much bigger clone is one base away. The CDR3 here is CASSFHAQAPNLRTDTRYF. Here the CDR3 DNA reads TGCGCCAGCAGCTTTCATGCCCAGGCTCCGAACCTTCGCACAGATACGCGGTATTTT. The chain couples TRBV5-1 to TRBJ2-3; D ambiguous. In germline, CDR1 is SGHRS, CDR2 YFSETQ. The CDR3 has 19 residues.

V is TRBV7-2 and J is TRBJ2-5; TRBD2 is a possible D gene (7 bases). Germline CDR1 and CDR2: SGHTA and FQGNSA. CDR3 length: 15 residues. With 9 bases removed from V and 5 bases from J, the gap between germline ends came to 22 bases. The CDR3: CASSGFVGGRETQYF. The CDR3 coding sequence is TGTGCCAGTAGTGGCTTCGTCGGGGGGCGGGAGACCCAGTACTTC.

This clonotype was seen a few times. V gene TRBV10-3 combines with J gene TRBJ1-5; no clear D. CDR1 and CDR2 (germline): ENHRY, SYGVKD. The CDR3 extends over 10 amino acids. CDR3 coding DNA: TGTTCCCTTATTAATCAGCCCCAGCATTTT. It encodes CSLINQPQHF.

This clonotype showed up many times. The chain joins TRBV28 to TRBJ2-1; TRBD2 matches 12 bases. The germline V gene encodes CDR1 MDHEN and CDR2 SYDVKM. Trimming removed 2 bases from V and 8 bases from J; junction bases left unmatched: 7. The CDR3 covers 16 residues. CDR3 residues: CASSLAPSGRAHEQFF. The CDR3 nucleotides read TGTGCCAGCAGTTTAGCCCCTAGCGGGAGGGCCCATGAGCAGTTCTTC.

The J gene is TRBJ1-1, the V gene TRBV28; 7 bases map to TRBD1. Germline CDR1 MDHEN, CDR2 SYDVKM. The V gene end was trimmed by 6 bases and the J gene end by 6 bases; junction bases not matched to a gene: 16. The CDR3 has 16 amino acids. CDR3 amino acids: CASRPETGMGVPEAFF. For the CDR3, the DNA is TGTGCCAGCAGACCAGAGACAGGGATGGGGGTACCTGAAGCTTTCTTT.

This clonotype was recorded a few times. The chain links TRBV2 to TRBJ2-5; D remains unclear. Germline CDR1 reads SNHLY; CDR2 reads FYNNEI. Deletions cut 7 bases from V and 5 bases from J, with 17 bases between. CDR3 length: 14 amino acids. Written as DNA, the CDR3 is TGTGCCAGCACCGCTGCTAGTAAGTGGGAGACCCAGTACTTC. It yields the protein CASTAASKWETQYF.

This clonotype has at least ten counts. The chain uses TRBV30 and TRBJ1-3, with D uncertain. Trimming removed 1 base at V and 4 bases at J, with 11 bases between. This CDR3 comprises 14 residues. Per germline, CDR1 GTSNPN and CDR2 SVGIG (reference sequence). The CDR3 nucleotides are TGTGCCTGGAGTGACGGAGGAACCGGAAACACCATATATTTT. Protein: CAWSDGGTGNTIYF.

Worth noting for this clonotype: A junction end diverges from the germline sequence, so it may reflect a read error. The chain joins TRBV11-3 to TRBJ2-1; 8 positions agree with TRBD2. This CDR3 contains 20 residues. Germline CDR1 SGHNT, CDR2 YENEEA. This CDR3 reads CASSQDITGGAGASYNEQFF. The CDR3 region has the DNA TGCGCCAGCAGCCAAGATATAACCGGGGGAGCGGGAGCCTCCTACAATGAGCAGTTCTTC.

This clonotype came up many times. This rearrangement joins TRBV6-5 to TRBJ1-1, with D unclear. The CDR3 has 13 amino acids. Germline loops: CDR1 MNHEY, CDR2 SVGAGI. The V gene lost 0 bases and the J gene lost 4 bases, with 6 bases spanning the gap. The chain's CDR3 is CASSYSKFTEAFF. Here the CDR3 DNA reads TGTGCCAGCAGTTACTCGAAGTTCACTGAAGCTTTCTTT.

This clonotype was observed a handful of times. A much larger clonotype is one base distant, so this may be a read error. The J gene is TRBJ2-1, the V gene TRBV24-1; D not certain. Germline V gives CDR1 KGHDR, CDR2 SFDVKD. The CDR3 sequence is 11 residues long. The V end was cut by 7 bases, the J end by 4 bases, with 4 bases between. The CDR3 loop reads CATREYNEQFF. Here the CDR3 DNA reads TGTGCCACCAGGGAGTACAATGAGCAGTTCTTC.

There are many counts of this clonotype. The chain carries TRBV9 and TRBJ1-2; 12 positions agree with TRBD1. V gave up 3 bases and J gave up 0 bases; unmatched junction bases: 3. Germline V gene lookup returns CDR1 SGDLS and CDR2 YYNGEE. The CDR3 totals 16 residues. CDR3 region: CASSAGQGAANYGYTF. Here the CDR3 DNA reads TGTGCCAGCAGCGCGGGACAGGGGGCCGCTAACTATGGCTACACCTTC.

This clonotype came up a few times. An end of the junction differs from the germline gene, which may be a read error. The chain uses TRBV27 and TRBJ2-1; weak D call: TRBD1 (6 bases). The CDR3 runs 18 residues. CDR1 is MNHEY, CDR2 SMNVEV, per germline (reference sequence). In DNA, the CDR3 is TGTGCCAGCAGTTTCGGACTCCCCGACAGGCGATCCTTCAATGAGCAGTTCTTC. Amino acid sequence: CASSFGLPDRRSFNEQFF.

The rearrangement links TRBV9 to TRBJ2-1; TRBD1 matches at 9 bases. The CDR3 contains 16 residues. After removal of 0 bases from V and 3 bases from J, the junction contained 4 bases not matched to a gene. Germline CDR1 SGDLS, CDR2 YYNGEE. The CDR3 region has the DNA TGTGCCAGCAGCGTAGGAGGGACAGGGAACTACAATGAGCAGTTCTTC. Residues: CASSVGGTGNYNEQFF.